This T cell receptor (beta chain) was identified in a study of blood T cell repertoires in COVID-19. Turning to the study itself: COVID-19 samples collected from the United States, Italy and Spain covered acute and convalescent phases. PBMCs, B-cell-depleted T cells, or T cells were the source of the cDNA or gDNA that made up the material.

Looked up from germline, CDR1 is SQVTM and CDR2 is ANQGSEA. The V and J ends lost 3 bases and 7 bases respectively, with 18 bases between them. The CDR3 is made up of 14 amino acids. In the authors' workflow: Amplification from reference gene primers served as the basis for estimated nucleated cell counts. Sequencing used immunoSEQ multiplex PCR; TCRdb keeps in-frame clones, though not all of them. That table supplies the V and J calls and clone size; D and trimming were determined from the DNA. The sample records about 260,000 clones, 86% being singletons. The chain joins TRBV29-1 to TRBJ1-1, with D hard to call. The TCR was taken from a man aged 40-55 years with active or convalescent COVID-19. Sequencing was done on a sample of peripheral blood. The CDR3 here is CSVEGDHAGVEAFF. CDR3 nucleotide sequence: TGCAGCGTTGAGGGAGACCACGCTGGGGTTGAAGCTTTCTTT.